This passage covers 25 T cell receptor beta chains from one sample sequenced in a study of cytomegalovirus exposure and HLA in healthy donors. It was with 60 Vbeta and 13 Jbeta primers that the PCR ran. Only in-frame clones appear in the TCRdb table, and some are missing; sequencing was by immunoSEQ multiplex PCR. This table has roughly 140,000 clones, about 75% appearing once. Sequencing was done on a sample of PBMCs. The source of these receptors is a man younger than 30 in good health and CMV-seronegative.

The chain uses TRBV6-5 and TRBJ2-7, with a weak D call TRBD2 (6 bases). From germline, CDR1 is MNHEY and CDR2 SVGAGI. Trimming shortened V by 0 bases and J by 3 bases, and 12 bases separated the two germline ends. The CDR3 covers 15 residues. The DNA for the CDR3 is TGTGCCAGCAGTTACTCGGCTAGCGCCTACTACGAGCAGTACTTC. It translates to CASSYSASAYYEQYF.

The rearrangement uses TRBV28 and TRBJ1-5; a weak D match, TRBD1 (5 bases). Trimming stripped 3 bases from V and 7 bases from J, with 7 bases between. Germline CDR1 is MDHEN and CDR2 is SYDVKM. The CDR3 sequence is 12 residues long. CDR3: CASSLEGQPQHF. DNA for the CDR3: TGTGCCAGCAGTTTGGAGGGGCAGCCCCAGCATTTT. Full variable domain (rest looked up from reference TRBV28 and TRBJ1-5): DVKVTQSSRYLVKRTGEKVFLECVQDMDHENMFWYRQDPGLGLRLIYFSYDVKMKEKGDIPEGYSVSREKKERFSLILESASTNQTSMYLCASSLEGQPQHFGDGTRLSIL.

V and J are TRBV27 and TRBJ2-7; possibly TRBD1 for D (6 bases). The germline V and J ends were trimmed by 6 bases and 2 bases, with 14 bases remaining between them. From germline, CDR1 is MNHEY and CDR2 SMNVEV (reference sequence). The length of the CDR3 is 14 residues. DNA of the CDR3: TGTGCCAGCAGAGCCGGGACACCAACCTACGAGCAGTACTTC. This encodes CASRAGTPTYEQYF.

The V gene is TRBV7-9, the J gene TRBJ2-5; D may be TRBD2 (5 bases). Looked up from germline, CDR1 is SEHNR and CDR2 is FQNEAQ (reference sequence). Trimming left V 5 bases short and J 3 bases short, with 13 bases between. CDR3 size: 14 residues. CDR3 DNA: TGTGCCAGCAGCCTTGTGGGGAGTAAAGAGACCCAGTACTTC. It yields the protein CASSLVGSKETQYF.

V is TRBV7-9 and J is TRBJ2-7; D not resolved. Germline-derived CDR1 and CDR2 are SEHNR and FQNEAQ (reference sequence). V was clipped by 4 bases and J by 3 bases, with 16 bases between them. CDR3 length: 15 residues. CDR3 region: CASSSTLGLDYEQYF. DNA of the CDR3: TGTGCCAGCAGCTCGACCCTGGGCCTTGACTACGAGCAGTACTTC.

J is TRBJ2-5 and V is TRBV7-2, with 9 nucleotides matching TRBD2. The end of the DNA fits TRBJ2-7 better, so the J call may be wrong. Germline V lookup: CDR1 SGHTA, CDR2 FQGNSA. This CDR3 comprises 14 residues. The CDR3 nucleotides read TGTGCCAGCAGCTTACTGACTAGCGGTTACGAGCAGTACTTC. Its protein is CASSLLTSGYEQYF.

The chain recombines TRBV7-7 with TRBJ2-7; weak D call: TRBD1 (5 bases). The CDR3 contains 13 residues. V was shortened by 5 bases and J by 0 bases, with 8 bases between the two germline ends. CDR1 is SSHAT and CDR2 is FNYEAQ in the germline V gene (reference sequence). CDR3 DNA sequence: TGTGCCAGCAGCCCAGGGCCCTCCTACGAGCAGTACTTC. Protein product: CASSPGPSYEQYF.

J is TRBJ1-5 and V is TRBV6-5; no firm D call. V was clipped by 0 bases and J by 6 bases, with 15 bases between them. The germline V gene has CDR1 MNHEY and CDR2 SVGAGI. This CDR3 is built from 16 residues. CDR3: CASSYSASGSGQPQHF. Written as DNA, the CDR3 is TGTGCCAGCAGTTACTCGGCGAGCGGTAGCGGTCAGCCCCAGCATTTT.

The genes are TRBV30 and TRBJ2-7; TRBD1 matches at 7 bases. Trimming cost V 3 bases and J 0 bases; bases outside gene matches: 5. The CDR3 is 14 amino acids. The germline V gene has CDR1 GTSNPN and CDR2 SVGIG (reference sequence). CDR3 region: CAWRRGLSSYEQYF. CDR3 in DNA: TGTGCCTGGAGGAGGGGGCTCAGCTCCTACGAGCAGTACTTC.

The J gene is TRBJ2-7, the V gene TRBV2; no reliable D call. The CDR3 loop spans 12 amino acids. Between the trimmed V and J ends, which lost 4 bases and 6 bases, there was a span of 10 bases. Looked up from germline, CDR1 is SNHLY and CDR2 is FYNNEI. This chain's CDR3 is CASSAPSPEQYF. CDR3 bases: TGTGCCAGCAGTGCGCCCAGTCCCGAGCAGTACTTC.

The chain couples TRBV4-3 to TRBJ2-5; 14 bases match TRBD2. The tail of the sequence fits TRBJ2-7 better, so the J call may be wrong. Germline V gene data show CDR1 as LGHNA and CDR2 as YSLEER. This CDR3 contains 16 residues. CDR3 region: CASSQMGTSGSHEQYF. In DNA, the CDR3 is TGCGCCAGCAGCCAGATGGGGACTAGCGGGAGCCACGAGCAGTACTTC.

This clone appeared a single time. This chain connects TRBV5-4 to TRBJ2-2, with a tentative D call TRBD2 (6 bases). Germline CDR1 and CDR2: SGHNT and YYREEE (reference sequence). The CDR3 loop spans 13 amino acids. With 1 base removed from V and 7 bases from J, the gap between germline ends came to 8 bases. CDR3 sequence reads: CASSLMTSGELFF. CDR3 coding DNA: TGTGCCAGCAGCTTGATGACTAGCGGGGAGCTGTTTTTT. Full variable domain (rest looked up from reference TRBV5-4 and TRBJ2-2): ETGVTQSPTHLIKTRGQQVTLRCSSQSGHNTVSWYQQALGQGPQFIFQYYREEENGRGNFPPRFSGLQFPNYSSELNVNALELDDSALYLCASSLMTSGELFFGEGSRLTVL.

This clone appeared a few times. The V call is TRBV6-6, the J call TRBJ2-7; 8 bases match TRBD1. This CDR3 is 16 amino acids long. V trimming: 0 bases; J trimming: 2 bases; junction bases outside the gene matches: 6. From germline, CDR1 is MNHNY and CDR2 SVGAGI (reference sequence). The CDR3 DNA reads TGTGCCAGCAGTTACTCGGCGACAGGGGTCCCCTACGAGCAGTACTTC. This codes for CASSYSATGVPYEQYF.

The chain couples TRBV6-5 to TRBJ2-1, with 10 positions matching TRBD2. Per germline, CDR1 MNHEY and CDR2 SVGAGI. The length of the CDR3 is 15 residues. J was trimmed by 10 bases and V by 6 bases; bases with no gene match: 12. The CDR3: CASSPGLAGAWEQFF. The CDR3, as DNA: TGTGCCAGCAGCCCCGGGCTAGCGGGAGCCTGGGAGCAGTTCTTC.

The chain recombines TRBV6-1 with TRBJ2-1, with D possibly being TRBD1 (5 bases). CDR1 MNHNS and CDR2 SASEGT come from the germline V gene. With 4 bases removed from V and 4 bases from J, the gap between germline ends came to 8 bases. CDR3 length: 13 residues. The chain's CDR3 is CASSATDYNEQFF. The CDR3 bases are TGTGCCAGCAGTGCGACAGATTACAATGAGCAGTTCTTC.

This chain connects TRBV4-3 to TRBJ1-2; the match to TRBD1 covers 8 bases. Germline V gives CDR1 LGHNA, CDR2 YSLEER. The CDR3 runs 15 residues. The V segment lost 0 bases and the J segment 7 bases; nucleotides outside the gene matches: 7. CDR3 DNA: TGCGCCAGCAGCCAAGACGGGCAGGGGGCGTTTGGCTACACCTTC. Amino acid sequence: CASSQDGQGAFGYTF.

The chain recombines TRBV29-1 with TRBJ2-5; D is unresolved. The CDR3 is made up of 14 amino acids. CDR1 is SQVTM, CDR2 ANQGSEA, per germline. Trimming pared 6 bases from V and 7 bases from J, leaving 21 bases between. The chain's CDR3 is CSVPTGDELGTQYF. As DNA, the CDR3 is TGCAGCGTCCCGACTGGAGACGAGTTGGGGACCCAGTACTTC. The entire variable domain, with the rest obtained from reference TRBV29-1 and TRBJ2-5, is as follows: SAVISQKPSRDICQRGTSLTIQCQVDSQVTMMFWYRQQPGQSLTLIATANQGSEATYESGFVIDKFPISRPNLTFSTLTVSNMSPEDSSIYLCSVPTGDELGTQYFGPGTRLLVL.

V usage is TRBV19 and J usage is TRBJ2-3; TRBD1 is a possible D gene (6 bases). The CDR3 runs to 13 residues. Germline loops: CDR1 LNHDA, CDR2 SQIVND (reference sequence). The ends were cut back, 8 bases at V and 3 bases at J, with 12 bases in the middle. The CDR3 region is CASLGQPTDTQYF. The DNA of the CDR3 is TGTGCCAGTTTAGGACAGCCGACAGATACGCAGTATTTT.

V is TRBV6-6 and J is TRBJ1-2; D might be TRBD1 (6 bases). Trimming left V 2 bases short and J 8 bases short, with 15 bases between. Germline V gene sequence: CDR1 MNHNY, CDR2 SVGAGI (reference sequence). The CDR3 has 14 residues. CDR3 DNA sequence: TGTGCCAGCAGTTACCAGGGGAGGGCAAGGGGCTACACCTTC. It encodes CASSYQGRARGYTF.

The chain links TRBV9 to TRBJ2-7, with a weak D call TRBD2 (5 bases). Germline-derived CDR1 and CDR2 are SGDLS and YYNGEE. There are 15 residues in the CDR3. Between the trimmed V and J ends, which lost 0 bases and 4 bases, there was a span of 14 bases. CDR3 sequence: CASSVGFGLTYEQYF. The CDR3 DNA is TGTGCCAGCAGCGTAGGTTTCGGACTCACTTACGAGCAGTACTTC.

The chain recombines TRBV27 with TRBJ2-1; TRBD2 agrees at 13 bases. V dropped 11 bases and J dropped 11; count of bases not matched to a gene: 12. CDR1 MNHEY and CDR2 SMNVEV come from the germline V gene (reference sequence). CDR3 length: 14 amino acids. The CDR3 region is CASSPGTSGIKQFF. The CDR3 nucleotides read TGTGCCTCGTCCCCCGGGACTAGCGGGATAAAGCAGTTCTTC.

The chain combines TRBV5-1 with TRBJ1-1; D may be TRBD1 (5 bases). Germline CDR1 reads SGHRS; CDR2 reads YFSETQ. V lost 4 bases and J 3 bases, leaving 13 bases between the germline ends. The CDR3 has 14 residues. The CDR3 region has the DNA TGCGCCAGCAGCCCGGGACGGGAGGACACTGAAGCTTTCTTT. As protein: CASSPGREDTEAFF.

The chain couples TRBV25-1 to TRBJ2-7, with 10 bases that match TRBD2. The V segment lost 2 bases and the J segment 0 bases; nucleotides outside the gene matches: 7. This CDR3 has 17 amino acids. Germline-derived CDR1 and CDR2 are MGHDK and SYGVNS. The CDR3 sequence: CASSEMKLAGSSYEQYF. Here the CDR3 DNA reads TGTGCCAGCAGTGAAATGAAACTAGCGGGATCCTCCTACGAGCAGTACTTC.

The chain couples TRBV15 to TRBJ2-1; 8 nucleotides agree with TRBD2. The trim removed 2 bases at V and 8 bases at J, leaving 17 bases unmatched. CDR1 and CDR2 from the germline V gene are LNHNV and YYDKDF (reference sequence). CDR3 length equals 18 residues. This CDR3 reads CATSRNPSGSIKRHEQFF. CDR3 nucleotide sequence: TGTGCCACCAGCAGAAACCCTAGCGGGTCGATTAAAAGGCATGAGCAGTTCTTC. The whole variable domain, remainder taken from reference TRBV15 and TRBJ2-1, is DAMVIQNPRYQVTQFGKPVTLSCSQTLNHNVMYWYQQKSSQAPKLLFHYYDKDFNNEADTPDNFQSRRPNTSFCFLDIRSPGLGDTAMYLCATSRNPSGSIKRHEQFFGPGTRLTVL.

This chain joins TRBV7-2 and TRBJ2-5; perhaps TRBD1 as D (6 bases). CDR3 length: 14 residues. CDR1 is SGHTA and CDR2 is FQGNSA in the germline V gene. V gave up 6 bases and J gave up 5 bases, with 16 bases separating them. CDR3 amino acids: CASRLAGQGETQYF. As DNA, the CDR3 is TGTGCCAGCAGGTTGGCCGGGCAGGGGGAGACCCAGTACTTC.